A selection of T cell receptor beta chains follows, all from one sample in a study of human T cells and chemical hapten exposure. MiXCR, applied by TCRdb to the RACE reads, yields one record per CDR3 protein. The data show some 70,000 distinct CDR3 sequences, 32% seen once. This specimen was whole blood, taken in connection with sensitization to the hapten diphenylcyclopropenone (DPC). The source of these receptors is a middle-aged man with alopecia areata. Some clones in this sample may be carry-over from other donors' samples. Both conserved end residues are trimmed from each CDR3. A D gene is named only where the DNA matches it firmly.

v_call d_call cdr3_aa
TRBV7-9 TRBD1 ASSPGQGWGNEKLF
TRBV19 . ASSIDWGNTGELF
TRBV12-3/TRBV12-4 TRBD2 ASSRGLVTDTQY
TRBV9 . ASSAIQGYEQY
TRBV5-1 . ASSFRASAGDTQY
TRBV9 . ASSVGGQLGTYEQY
TRBV12-3/TRBV12-4 . ASSLGQGRNSPLH
TRBV5-6 . ASSRDLPYEQY
TRBV5-6 . ASSSDMFDTEAF
TRBV7-9 TRBD1 ASSRNSGGAGSNTIY
TRBV6-1 . ASSPRKVREETQY